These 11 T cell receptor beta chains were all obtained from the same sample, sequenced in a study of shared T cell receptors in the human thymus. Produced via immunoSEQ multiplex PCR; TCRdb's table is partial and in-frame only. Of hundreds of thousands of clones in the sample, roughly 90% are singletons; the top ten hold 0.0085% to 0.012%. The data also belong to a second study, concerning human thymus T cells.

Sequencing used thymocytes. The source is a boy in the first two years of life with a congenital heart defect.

The CDR3 region is CASSSGRTGYTGELFF. The CDR3 nucleotides read TGTGCCAGCAGTTCGGGGCGGACAGGATACACCGGGGAGCTGTTTTTT. The chain links TRBV6-5 to TRBJ2-2, with TRBD1 matching over 7 bases. The CDR3 is made up of 16 amino acids. Germline V gene sequence: CDR1 MNHEY, CDR2 SVGAGI. J was trimmed by 3 bases and V by 4 bases; bases with no gene match: 8.

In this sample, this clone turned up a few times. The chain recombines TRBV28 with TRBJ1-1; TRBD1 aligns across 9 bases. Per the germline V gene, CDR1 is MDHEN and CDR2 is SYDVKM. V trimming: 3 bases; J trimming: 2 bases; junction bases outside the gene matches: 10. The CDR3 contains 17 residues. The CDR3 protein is CASSFRHRDRVNTEAFF. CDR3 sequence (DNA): TGTGCCAGCAGTTTCCGTCACCGGGACAGGGTCAACACTGAAGCTTTCTTT.

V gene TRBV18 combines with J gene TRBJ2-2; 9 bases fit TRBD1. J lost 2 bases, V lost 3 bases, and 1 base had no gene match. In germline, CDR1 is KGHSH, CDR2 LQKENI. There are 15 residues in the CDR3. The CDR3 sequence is CASSPDRGNTGELFF. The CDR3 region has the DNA TGTGCCAGCTCACCGGACAGGGGTAACACCGGGGAGCTGTTTTTT.

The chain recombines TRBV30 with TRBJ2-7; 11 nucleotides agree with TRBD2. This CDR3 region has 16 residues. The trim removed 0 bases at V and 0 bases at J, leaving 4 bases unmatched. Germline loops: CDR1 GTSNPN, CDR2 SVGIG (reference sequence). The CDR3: CAWSVTGLADSYEQYF. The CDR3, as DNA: TGTGCCTGGAGTGTAACGGGACTAGCGGACTCCTACGAGCAGTACTTC.

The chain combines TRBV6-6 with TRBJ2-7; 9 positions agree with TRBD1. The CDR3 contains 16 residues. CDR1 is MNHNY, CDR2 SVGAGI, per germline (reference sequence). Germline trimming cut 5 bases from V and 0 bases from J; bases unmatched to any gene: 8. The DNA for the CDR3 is TGTGCCAGCAGTCGACTCCGGGACAGGGTCTCCTACGAGCAGTACTTC. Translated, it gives CASSRLRDRVSYEQYF.

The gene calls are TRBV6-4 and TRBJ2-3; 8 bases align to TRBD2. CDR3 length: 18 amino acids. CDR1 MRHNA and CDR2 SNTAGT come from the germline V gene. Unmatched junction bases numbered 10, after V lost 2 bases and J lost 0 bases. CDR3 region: CASSDGVAGSTSTDTQYF. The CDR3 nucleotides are TGTGCCAGCAGTGACGGGGTAGCGGGATCCACGAGCACAGATACGCAGTATTTT.

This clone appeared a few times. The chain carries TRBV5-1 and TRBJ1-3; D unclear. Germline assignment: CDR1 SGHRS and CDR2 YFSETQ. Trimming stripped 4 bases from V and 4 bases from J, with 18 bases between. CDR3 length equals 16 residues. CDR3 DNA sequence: TGCGCCAGCAGCGCGGCGGCGGACTCCAGGGGAAACACCATATATTTT. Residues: CASSAAADSRGNTIYF.

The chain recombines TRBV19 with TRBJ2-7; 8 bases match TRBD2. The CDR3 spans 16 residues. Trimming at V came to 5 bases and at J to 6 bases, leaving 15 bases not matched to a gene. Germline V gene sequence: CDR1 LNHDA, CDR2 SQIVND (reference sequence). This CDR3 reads CASSPRRGLAPGEQYF. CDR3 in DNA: TGTGCCAGTAGTCCAAGGAGAGGACTAGCCCCTGGCGAGCAGTACTTC.

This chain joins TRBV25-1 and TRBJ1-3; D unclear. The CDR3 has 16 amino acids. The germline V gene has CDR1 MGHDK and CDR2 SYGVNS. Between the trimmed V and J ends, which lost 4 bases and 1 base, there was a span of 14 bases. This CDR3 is CASSAGETPSGNTIYF. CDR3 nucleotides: TGTGCCAGCAGTGCTGGTGAGACACCTTCTGGAAACACCATATATTTT.

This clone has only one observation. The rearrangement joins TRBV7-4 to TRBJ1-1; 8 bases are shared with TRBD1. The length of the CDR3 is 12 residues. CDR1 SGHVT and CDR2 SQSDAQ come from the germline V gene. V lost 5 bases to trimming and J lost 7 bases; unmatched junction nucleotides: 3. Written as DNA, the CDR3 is TGTGCCAGCAGCGTCGACAGGGGTGAAGCTTTCTTT. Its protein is CASSVDRGEAFF.

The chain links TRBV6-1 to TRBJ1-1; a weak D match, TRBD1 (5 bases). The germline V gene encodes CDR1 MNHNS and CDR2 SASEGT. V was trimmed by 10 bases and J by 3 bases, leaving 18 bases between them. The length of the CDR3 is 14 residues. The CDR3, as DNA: TGTGCCACCCCAGGGCCCCCAGAGGACACTGAAGCTTTCTTT. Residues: CATPGPPEDTEAFF.